One and the same sample provided the 6 T cell receptor beta chains below, sequenced in a study of T cell clonality in common variable immunodeficiency. The data were produced by immunoSEQ multiplex PCR, yet TCRdb's version contains in-frame clones alone and is incomplete. There are some 60,000 clones in the sample, none observed a single time. Sequencing was performed on peripheral blood mononuclear cells. Every receptor here comes from a person between 18 and 75 years old in good health.

This clone was counted only a few times. The read terminates 3 residues ahead of where the CDR3 ends, so the germline J gene completes it. The chain combines TRBV10-3 with TRBJ2-7; 8 bases are shared with TRBD2. Trimming at V came to 6 bases and at J to 3 bases, leaving 13 bases not matched to a gene. The germline V gene has CDR1 ENHRY and CDR2 SYGVKD. This CDR3 is built from 16 residues. The CDR3 here is CAISQAGTSGDYEQYF. CDR3 bases read: TGTGCCATCAGCCAAGCCGGGACTAGTGGGGACTACGAG.

At least ten counts were recorded for this clone. The sequence runs out 3 residues before the end of the CDR3; the remainder is reconstructed from the germline J gene. V usage is TRBV7-3 and J usage is TRBJ2-2, with a weak D call TRBD2 (7 bases). The V and J ends lost 8 bases and 6 bases respectively, with 16 bases between them. This CDR3 comprises 14 residues. Germline loops: CDR1 SGHTA, CDR2 FQGTGA. The sequenced part of the CDR3 DNA is TGTGCCAGCCACGAAGGGGGGGGAGCCGGGGAG. Its protein product is CASHEGGGAGE. The CDR3 as a whole reads CASHEGGGAGELFF.

At least ten counts were recorded for this clone. The read terminates 3 residues before the CDR3 end, so the remaining end is supplied by the germline J gene. The rearrangement uses TRBV10-3 and TRBJ2-7; D may be TRBD2 (6 bases). Germline CDR1 and CDR2: ENHRY and SYGVKD. This CDR3 is built from 16 residues. V was clipped by 0 bases and J by 3 bases, with 15 bases between them. CDR3 bases read: TGTGCCATCAGTGAGTCGGCGGCTAGCGCCCGCTACGAG. The encoded protein is CAISESAASARYE. The complete CDR3 reads CAISESAASARYEQYF.

This clone was counted many times. The read comes to an end 3 residues before the CDR3 does, leaving the germline J gene to fill in the end. The chain has TRBV12-3 or TRBV12-4 and TRBJ2-5, with TRBD1 as a possible D gene (6 bases). The V end lost 5 bases, the J end lost 2 bases, and 12 bases lay between the germline ends. This CDR3 has 14 amino acids. CDR3 DNA, as far as it was read: TGTGCCAGCAGTACACGGACAGTACAAGAGACC. Its translation is CASSTRTVQET. The complete CDR3 reads CASSTRTVQETQYF.

The table lists this clone with many counts. The read ends 3 residues before the CDR3 terminus; that terminus is restored from the germline J gene. The rearrangement links TRBV20-1 to TRBJ2-7; 10 bases map to TRBD2. The CDR3 consists of 15 residues. V lost 6 bases to trimming and J lost 6 bases; unmatched junction nucleotides: 14. Germline CDR1 reads DFQATT; CDR2 reads SNEGSKA (reference sequence). The part of the CDR3 DNA that was read is TGCAGTGCCAGCGATCGGCTAGCGGGAGAGGGCGAG. Translating it yields CSASDRLAGEGE. The entire CDR3 reads CSASDRLAGEGEQYF.

This clone was seen at least ten times. The read finishes 3 residues shy of the CDR3 end, and the germline J gene is used to complete it. The V call is TRBV20-1, the J call TRBJ1-3; no definite D call. The CDR3 consists of 12 residues. V was cut by 6 bases and J by 1 base, with 7 bases left in between. CDR1 is DFQATT and CDR2 is SNEGSKA in the germline V gene (reference sequence). Incomplete CDR3 DNA: TGCAGTGCCCCGGGTTCTGGAAACACC. Amino acids: CSAPGSGNT. In full, the CDR3 is CSAPGSGNTIYF.